This passage covers 32 T cell receptor beta chains from one sample sequenced in a study of cytomegalovirus exposure and HLA in healthy donors. The PCR ran on 60 Vbeta and 13 Jbeta primers. TCRdb keeps only in-frame clones here, not all; method: immunoSEQ multiplex PCR. The table includes 95,000 to 150,000 clones, nearly 80% detected once. Sequencing input: PBMCs. The origin of the receptors is a woman in her forties in good health and CMV-seronegative.

The CDR3 region has the DNA TGTGCCAGCAGCGAGGGACTATCCTACGAGCAGTACTTC. Protein: CASSEGLSYEQYF. The genes are TRBV9 and TRBJ2-7; 7 bases align to TRBD2. J gave up 1 base and V 3 bases, and 1 base lay outside the gene matches. The CDR3 has 13 amino acids. Germline V gene lookup returns CDR1 SGDLS and CDR2 YYNGEE.

The chain employs TRBV5-4 and TRBJ2-7; a weak D match, TRBD1 (6 bases). This CDR3 has 17 amino acids. Germline-derived CDR1 and CDR2 are SGHNT and YYREEE (reference sequence). Trimming took off 3 bases at V and 6 bases at J, with 25 bases between the two ends. Here the CDR3 reads CASSSKSLPGQLSEQYF. CDR3 DNA: TGTGCCAGCAGCTCCAAAAGCTTACCGGGACAACTAAGCGAGCAGTACTTC.

The chain couples TRBV7-2 to TRBJ1-5, with TRBD1 matching over 7 bases. V dropped 5 bases and J dropped 4; count of bases not matched to a gene: 2. The V gene's germline CDR1 is SGHTA and CDR2 FQGNSA. The CDR3 covers 13 residues. CDR3 DNA sequence: TGTGCCAGCAGCGCACAGGGGAATCAGCCCCAGCATTTT. Encoded protein: CASSAQGNQPQHF.

The V call is TRBV2, the J call TRBJ1-6, with TRBD1 matching over 9 bases. The CDR3 runs 14 residues. CDR1 is SNHLY and CDR2 is FYNNEI in the germline V gene. The trim removed 6 bases at V and 5 bases at J, leaving 2 bases unmatched. The CDR3 DNA reads as TGTGCCAGCAGGAGGGACAGGGATAATTCACCCCTCCACTTT. Amino acids: CASRRDRDNSPLHF.

CDR3 residues: CASIPGQKCYEQYF. CDR3 bases: TGTGCCAGCATCCCGGGACAGAAGTGCTACGAGCAGTACTTC. The chain has TRBV21-1 and TRBJ2-7; the table assigns TRBD1, which was not confirmed against the DNA. TRBV21-1 is a documented pseudogene. The length of the CDR3 is 14 residues.

This clone was observed once. The chain employs TRBV15 and TRBJ2-2, with unresolved D. Per germline, CDR1 LNHNV and CDR2 YYDKDF (reference sequence). V was shortened by 0 bases and J by 5 bases, with 7 bases between the two germline ends. CDR3 size: 14 residues. CDR3 bases: TGTGCCACCAGCAGAGATCAGAGGACCGGGGAGCTGTTTTTT. This translates into CATSRDQRTGELFF.

The chain uses TRBV6-6 and TRBJ2-7, with D tentatively TRBD2 (7 bases). Germline values: CDR1 MNHNY, CDR2 SVGAGI (reference sequence). Deletions cut 2 bases from V and 0 bases from J, with 14 bases between. The CDR3 length is 16 residues. CDR3: CASSYPEGGGSYEQYF. The DNA of the CDR3 is TGTGCCAGCAGTTACCCCGAGGGGGGGGGCTCCTACGAGCAGTACTTC.

CDR3 residues: CASSPRTGVRSYGYTF. For the CDR3, the DNA is TGTGCCAGCAGTCCTCGGACAGGAGTTCGGAGCTATGGCTACACCTTC. The rearrangement links TRBV27 to TRBJ1-2, with 7 bases lining up with TRBD1. The germline V gene has CDR1 MNHEY and CDR2 SMNVEV (reference sequence). The CDR3 consists of 16 residues. Trimming took 5 bases from V and 4 from J; bases not matched to a gene: 13.

This clone was picked up one time. This chain joins TRBV6-5 and TRBJ1-1; the D gene is possibly TRBD1 (5 bases). This CDR3 has 14 amino acids. Per the germline V gene, CDR1 is MNHEY and CDR2 is SVGAGI. The V and J ends lost 4 bases and 3 bases respectively, with 12 bases between them. In DNA, the CDR3 is TGTGCCAGCAGTTCAGGGTCAAGGGACACTGAAGCTTTCTTT. Amino acids: CASSSGSRDTEAFF.

V gene TRBV5-1 combines with J gene TRBJ2-2; TRBD2 might be the D (5 bases). Trimming stripped 0 bases from V and 3 bases from J, with 12 bases between. Germline V gene lookup returns CDR1 SGHRS and CDR2 YFSETQ. This CDR3 is built from 16 residues. CDR3 protein: CASSLARARDTGELFF. DNA of the CDR3: TGCGCCAGCAGCTTGGCACGTGCGAGGGACACCGGGGAGCTGTTTTTT.

The chain carries TRBV19 and TRBJ1-5, with no clear D. CDR1 LNHDA and CDR2 SQIVND come from the germline V gene (reference sequence). The CDR3 contains 16 residues. V shed 5 bases and J shed 1 base, with 15 bases lying between them. CDR3 in amino acids: CASSRVGELSNQPQHF. The CDR3 region has the DNA TGTGCCAGTAGTCGGGTTGGGGAGTTGAGCAATCAGCCCCAGCATTTT.

The rearrangement links TRBV7-2 to TRBJ1-5, with a possible D match to TRBD1 (5 bases). The V end lost 2 bases, the J end lost 2 bases, and 13 bases lay between the germline ends. The CDR3 extends over 16 amino acids. Germline loops: CDR1 SGHTA, CDR2 FQGNSA. In DNA form, the CDR3 reads TGTGCCAGCAGCTTACGGTTGCTACAGGGCAATCAGCCCCAGCATTTT. It is translated as CASSLRLLQGNQPQHF.

This sequence joins TRBV5-1 and TRBJ2-2, with 9 bases aligning to TRBD2. The CDR3 contains 15 residues. The ends lost 0 bases at V and 6 bases at J; junction bases unmatched: 3. CDR1 SGHRS and CDR2 YFSETQ come from the germline V gene. CDR3 in amino acids: CASSLGTSAAGELFF. The CDR3, as DNA: TGCGCCAGCAGCTTGGGGACTAGCGCAGCCGGGGAGCTGTTTTTT.

The chain is built from TRBV7-9 and TRBJ1-4; no definite D call. V dropped 1 base and J dropped 12 bases, with 15 bases sitting between them. The CDR3 length is 14 residues. Germline-derived CDR1 and CDR2 are SEHNR and FQNEAQ (reference sequence). The CDR3 protein is CASSLGRADNELFF. CDR3 DNA: TGTGCCAGCAGCTTAGGGAGGGCAGACAATGAACTGTTTTTT.

The chain links TRBV5-4 to TRBJ1-2; 7 nucleotides line up with TRBD1. This CDR3 region has 13 residues. V shed 4 bases and J 6 bases; nucleotides not matched to a gene: 6. Germline V gives CDR1 SGHNT, CDR2 YYREEE (reference sequence). DNA for the CDR3: TGTGCCAGCAGCCGCGGGGACAGAGATGGCTACACCTTC. It encodes CASSRGDRDGYTF.

This clone was observed a handful of times. V and J are TRBV7-9 and TRBJ2-1, with D possibly TRBD2 on 6 matching bases. V lost 3 bases to trimming and J lost 9 bases, with 12 bases between them. The CDR3 totals 13 residues. Germline loops: CDR1 SEHNR, CDR2 FQNEAQ (reference sequence). The CDR3 DNA reads TGTGCCAGCAGCTTCCGGGACTCGGGTGAGCAGTTCTTC. It is translated as CASSFRDSGEQFF.

The rearrangement uses TRBV10-3 and TRBJ2-1; a possible D gene is TRBD2 (5 bases). The length of the CDR3 is 17 residues. The germline V gene has CDR1 ENHRY and CDR2 SYGVKD. V lost 4 bases and J lost 0, with 16 bases in between. CDR3 in DNA: TGTGCCATCAGTGTTGAGTATAGTGGGAGCTCCTACAATGAGCAGTTCTTC. Translated, it gives CAISVEYSGSSYNEQFF.

In this sample, this clone is medium-sized (0.01 to 0.1%). The rearrangement links TRBV21-1 to TRBJ1-1; no check of the table's D call, TRBD1, against the DNA was made. TRBV21-1 is an annotated pseudogene. CDR3 length equals 13 residues. CDR3 sequence reads: CASTPGQGESAFF. Here the CDR3 DNA reads TGTGCCAGCACGCCGGGACAGGGGGAGTCGGCTTTCTTT.

This sequence joins TRBV6-6 and TRBJ2-3; the D is unclear. Trimming pared 9 bases from V and 0 bases from J, leaving 7 bases between. This CDR3 has 12 amino acids. In germline, CDR1 is MNHNY, CDR2 SVGAGI (reference sequence). Here the CDR3 reads CASCDSTDTQYF. The CDR3 DNA sequence: TGTGCCAGTTGCGATAGCACAGATACGCAGTATTTT.

V is TRBV5-4 and J is TRBJ1-4; D remains ambiguous. The CDR3 loop spans 11 amino acids. The germline CDR1 and CDR2 sequences are SGHNT and YYREEE (reference sequence). Trimming took 0 bases from V and 10 from J, leaving 4 bases between them. The DNA for the CDR3 is TGTGCCAGCAGCTTGGCGGGAAAACTGTTTTTT. The encoded protein is CASSLAGKLFF.

Comments on this clone: The conserved phenylalanine or tryptophan is not found at the CDR3 terminus, so this likely reflects a read error. This chain connects TRBV6-1 to TRBJ2-7, with TRBD1 matching over 7 bases. V dropped 6 bases and J dropped 3; count of bases not matched to a gene: 5. Germline-derived CDR1 and CDR2 are MNHNS and SASEGT. This CDR3 has 13 amino acids. The CDR3 bases are TGTGCCAGCAGCCTGGGACAGCTCTACGAGCAGTACTGC. Residues: CASSLGQLYEQYC.

This sequence joins TRBV7-9 and TRBJ2-5; D may be TRBD1 (6 bases). Germline V gene data show CDR1 as SEHNR and CDR2 as FQNEAQ (reference sequence). The CDR3 is made up of 13 amino acids. V was trimmed by 4 bases and J by 3 bases, leaving 9 bases between them. The DNA for the CDR3 is TGTGCCAGCAGCTCGGACAGAAAAGAGACCCAGTACTTC. This gives the protein CASSSDRKETQYF.

The chain links TRBV19 to TRBJ2-4, with 7 bases lining up with TRBD1. Germline CDR1 is LNHDA and CDR2 is SQIVND (reference sequence). The CDR3 totals 18 residues. V gave up 6 bases and J gave up 9 bases; unmatched junction bases: 23. The DNA for the CDR3 is TGTGCCAGTAGCCGTACAGGGGTTTTGATGGGTCTCGTATCCATTCAGTACTTC. Translation gives CASSRTGVLMGLVSIQYF.

The chain combines TRBV19 with TRBJ1-5; maybe TRBD1 (6 bases). The CDR3 length is 14 residues. Germline V gene sequence: CDR1 LNHDA, CDR2 SQIVND (reference sequence). Trimming stripped 3 bases from V and 2 bases from J, with 8 bases between. This chain's CDR3 is CASSIRQGNQPQHF. The CDR3 region has the DNA TGTGCCAGTAGTATCCGACAGGGCAATCAGCCCCAGCATTTT.

This chain connects TRBV19 to TRBJ1-3; 8 bases agree with TRBD1. CDR3 size: 14 residues. The ends lost 2 bases at V and 4 bases at J; junction bases unmatched: 1. CDR1 LNHDA and CDR2 SQIVND come from the germline V gene (reference sequence). CDR3: CASSIPGGGNTIYF. As DNA, the CDR3 is TGTGCCAGTAGTATACCAGGGGGCGGAAACACCATATATTTT.

In this sample, this clone turned up a few times. The chain is built from TRBV11-2 and TRBJ2-3; 8 bases are a match to TRBD2. J lost 7 bases, V lost 5 bases, and 17 bases had no gene match. The CDR3 contains 17 residues. Germline-derived CDR1 and CDR2 are SGHAT and FQNNGV. CDR3 sequence reads: CASSPLSGGPSVNTQYF. CDR3 nucleotide sequence: TGTGCCAGCAGCCCCCTTTCGGGAGGGCCATCCGTGAATACGCAGTATTTT.

For this clone: One end of the junction varies from germline; a read error may be responsible. In DNA, the CDR3 is TGTTCCAGCAGCTATACGTTGGGACAGGGGGTGGGAGGGGCCAACGTCCTGACTTTC. This sequence encodes CSSSYTLGQGVGGANVLTF. The chain uses TRBV7-9 and TRBJ2-6; 11 bases are a match to TRBD1. Germline CDR1 is SEHNR and CDR2 is FQNEAQ (reference sequence). The CDR3 is 19 amino acids.

The J gene is TRBJ1-4, the V gene TRBV10-1; unclear D gene. V was clipped by 5 bases and J by 5 bases, with 12 bases between them. Germline lookup yields CDR1 WNHNN and CDR2 SYGVQD (reference sequence). This CDR3 is 14 amino acids long. In nucleotides, the CDR3 is TGCGCCAGCAGTCCCGACACCTACAATGAAAAACTGTTTTTT. It translates to CASSPDTYNEKLFF.

This clone was seen more than once but under ten times. The gene calls are TRBV19 and TRBJ2-1; tentatively, D is TRBD1 (5 bases). Germline CDR1 is LNHDA and CDR2 is SQIVND (reference sequence). Between the trimmed V and J ends, which lost 2 bases and 3 bases, there was a span of 11 bases. The length of the CDR3 is 15 residues. The CDR3 spells CASSIQGEVYNEQFF. CDR3 sequence (DNA): TGTGCCAGTAGTATACAGGGCGAAGTCTACAATGAGCAGTTCTTC.

This chain uses TRBV5-5 with TRBJ2-1; 12 bases map to TRBD2. There are 15 residues in the CDR3. V dropped 4 bases and J dropped 4; count of bases not matched to a gene: 3. Germline CDR1 reads SGHKS; CDR2 reads YYEKEE (reference sequence). CDR3 in DNA: TGTGCCAGCAGCCCAGGGACTAGCGGGTACAATGAGCAGTTCTTC. Translated, it gives CASSPGTSGYNEQFF.

This chain connects TRBV25-1 to TRBJ2-3; tentatively, D is TRBD1 (6 bases). Germline V gives CDR1 MGHDK, CDR2 SYGVNS. The CDR3 has 15 amino acids. V dropped 1 base and J dropped 6 bases, with 14 bases sitting between them. CDR3 residues: CASSEWGLSADTQYF. CDR3 bases: TGTGCCAGCAGTGAATGGGGGCTGAGCGCGGATACGCAGTATTTT.

The chain carries TRBV5-1 and TRBJ1-5; TRBD1 matches 9 bases. Germline CDR1 is SGHRS and CDR2 is YFSETQ. This CDR3 region has 14 residues. J gave up 6 bases and V 3 bases, and 4 bases lay outside the gene matches. CDR3 residues: CASSYGQGTQPQHF. Here the CDR3 DNA reads TGCGCCAGCAGCTACGGACAGGGGACTCAGCCCCAGCATTTT.